This T cell receptor beta chain originates from a study of control samples from healthy donors and cancer patients. CDR3 length equals 13 residues. In germline, CDR1 is GTSNPN, CDR2 SVGIG (reference sequence). V shed 3 bases and J shed 4 bases, with 12 bases lying between them. This table comes from immunoSEQ multiplex PCR, and its TCRdb copy is limited to in-frame clones, with some not included. The sample gives approximately 100,000 clones, approximately 86% of which show up once; roughly an eighth is in the top ten. This TCR was sampled from a man younger than 40 in good health. Sequencing was done on a sample of blood. The chain employs TRBV30 and TRBJ1-1; D ambiguous. This CDR3 reads CAWRQSLGTEAFF. The CDR3 bases are TGTGCCTGGAGACAGTCCCTGGGCACTGAAGCTTTCTTT.